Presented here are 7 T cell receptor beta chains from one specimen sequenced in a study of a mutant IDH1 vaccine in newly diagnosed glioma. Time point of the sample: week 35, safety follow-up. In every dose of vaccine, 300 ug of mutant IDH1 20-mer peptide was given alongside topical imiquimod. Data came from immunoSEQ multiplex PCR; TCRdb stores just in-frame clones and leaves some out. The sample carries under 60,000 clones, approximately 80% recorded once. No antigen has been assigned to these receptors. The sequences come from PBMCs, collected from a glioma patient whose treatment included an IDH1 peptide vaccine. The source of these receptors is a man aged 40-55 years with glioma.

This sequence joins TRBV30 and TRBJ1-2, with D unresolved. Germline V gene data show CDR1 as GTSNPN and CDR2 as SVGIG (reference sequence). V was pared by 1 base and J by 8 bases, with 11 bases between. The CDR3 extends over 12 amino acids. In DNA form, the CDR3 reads TGTGCCTGGAGTGGGACGGGAAACGGCTACACCTTC. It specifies CAWSGTGNGYTF.

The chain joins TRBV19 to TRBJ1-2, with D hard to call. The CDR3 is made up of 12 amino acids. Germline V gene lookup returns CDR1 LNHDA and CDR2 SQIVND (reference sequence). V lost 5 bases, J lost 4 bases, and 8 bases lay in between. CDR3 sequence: CASSPGSYGYTF. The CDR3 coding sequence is TGTGCCAGTAGTCCCGGGTCCTATGGCTACACCTTC.

CDR3 in DNA: TGTGCCAGTAGTGTCGACAGAGTGAATCAGCCCCAGCATTTT. Its translation is CASSVDRVNQPQHF. V is TRBV19 and J is TRBJ1-5, with D possibly matching TRBD1 (5 bases). Looked up from germline, CDR1 is LNHDA and CDR2 is SQIVND (reference sequence). There are 14 residues in the CDR3. V lost 5 bases to trimming and J lost 4 bases, with 12 bases between them.

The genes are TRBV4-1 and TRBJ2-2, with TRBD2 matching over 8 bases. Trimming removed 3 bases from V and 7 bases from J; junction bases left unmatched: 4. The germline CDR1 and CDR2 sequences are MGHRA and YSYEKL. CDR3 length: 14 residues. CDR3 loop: CASSHGTRNGELFF. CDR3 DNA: TGCGCCAGCAGCCATGGGACTAGGAACGGGGAGCTGTTTTTT.

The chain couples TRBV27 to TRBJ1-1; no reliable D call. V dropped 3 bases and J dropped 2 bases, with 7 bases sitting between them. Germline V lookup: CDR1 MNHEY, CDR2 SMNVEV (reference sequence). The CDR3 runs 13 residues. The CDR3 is CASSLWRNTEAFF. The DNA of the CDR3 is TGTGCCAGCAGTTTGTGGAGAAACACTGAAGCTTTCTTT.

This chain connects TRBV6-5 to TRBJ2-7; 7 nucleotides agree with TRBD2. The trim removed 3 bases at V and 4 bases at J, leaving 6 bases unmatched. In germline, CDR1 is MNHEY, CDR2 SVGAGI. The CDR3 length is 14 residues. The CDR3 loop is CASSYAGVGYEQYV. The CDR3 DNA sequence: TGTGCCAGCAGTTATGCGGGAGTCGGGTACGAGCAGTACGTC.

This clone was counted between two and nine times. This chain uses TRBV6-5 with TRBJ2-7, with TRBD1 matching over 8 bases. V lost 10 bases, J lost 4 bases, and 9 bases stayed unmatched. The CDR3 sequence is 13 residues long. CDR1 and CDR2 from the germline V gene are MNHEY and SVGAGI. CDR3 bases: TGTGCCACCTCCCAGGGGGCAGGGTACGAGCAGTACTTC. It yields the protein CATSQGAGYEQYF.